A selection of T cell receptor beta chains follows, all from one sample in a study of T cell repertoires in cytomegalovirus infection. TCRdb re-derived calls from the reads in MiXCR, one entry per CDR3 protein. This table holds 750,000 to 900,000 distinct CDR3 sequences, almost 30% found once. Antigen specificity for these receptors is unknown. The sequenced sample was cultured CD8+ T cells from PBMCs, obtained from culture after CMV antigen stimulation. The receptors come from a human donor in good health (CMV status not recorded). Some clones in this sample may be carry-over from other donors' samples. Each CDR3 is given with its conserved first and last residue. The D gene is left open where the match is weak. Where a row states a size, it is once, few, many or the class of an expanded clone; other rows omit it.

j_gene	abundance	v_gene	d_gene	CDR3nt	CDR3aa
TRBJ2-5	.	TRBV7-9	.	TGTGCCAGCAGCTTCGCTCGGGACACCCAAGAGACCCAGTACTTC	CASSFARDTQETQYF
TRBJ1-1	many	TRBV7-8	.	TGTGCCAGCAGCTTAGTAGGGGGGGCGCCCACTGAAGCTTTCTTT	CASSLVGGAPTEAFF
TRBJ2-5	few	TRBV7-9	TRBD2	TGTGCCTGTATGGATAGCGGGGGCGGGGATCAAGAGACCCAGTACTTC	CACMDSGGGDQETQYF
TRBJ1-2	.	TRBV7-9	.	TGTGCCAGCAGCTTGGACTGGACCTTC	CASSLDWTF
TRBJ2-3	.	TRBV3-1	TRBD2	TGTGCCAGCAGCCATATAGCGGGGGGGCCGAGTCAAGATACGCAGTATTTT	CASSHIAGGPSQDTQYF
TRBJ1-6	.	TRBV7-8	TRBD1	TGTGCCAGCAGCTTATTTGGGACAGAACTAGGTTCACCCCTCCACTTT	CASSLFGTELGSPLHF
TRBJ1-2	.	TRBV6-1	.	TGTGCCAGCCGTCTGGCAGGGCTTATCTTC	CASRLAGLIF
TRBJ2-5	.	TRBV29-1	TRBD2	TGCAGCGTTGAAATGGGGGGGGAGACCCAGTACTTC	CSVEMGGETQYF
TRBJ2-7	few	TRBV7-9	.	TGTGCCAGCAGCACGCACAGTTCCCCTCACTTCTACGAGCAGTACTTC	CASSTHSSPHFYEQYF
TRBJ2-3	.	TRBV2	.	TGTGCCAGCAGTGAAGGACAGAGCAGCACAGATACGCAGTATTTT	CASSEGQSSTDTQYF
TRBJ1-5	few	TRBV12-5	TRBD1	TGTGCTAGTGGACTCCCCGGGACAGGGGGCCATCAGCCCCAGCATTTT	CASGLPGTGGHQPQHF
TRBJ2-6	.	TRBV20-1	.	TGCAGTGCTAGGAACAGACCGTCCGGGGCCAACGTCCTGACTTTC	CSARNRPSGANVLTF
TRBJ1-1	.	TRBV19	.	TGTGCCAGTAGTATTTCCGTTGAAGCTTTCTTT	CASSISVEAFF
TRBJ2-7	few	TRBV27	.	TGTGCCAGCGGCCCGGGGGGCGGCTACGAGCAGTACTTC	CASGPGGGYEQYF
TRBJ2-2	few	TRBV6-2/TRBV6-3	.	TGTGCCAGCAGTTACTTGGCCTCGGCCGGGGAGCTGTTTTTT	CASSYLASAGELFF
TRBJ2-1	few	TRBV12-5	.	TGTGCTAGTGGCCCCAGGGAGTTCGGCGGGCGCAGCAACAATGAGCAGTTCTTC	CASGPREFGGRSNNEQFF
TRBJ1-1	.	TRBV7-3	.	TGTGCCAGCAGCTTAATCTCGAACACTGAAGCTTTCTTT	CASSLISNTEAFF